The T cell receptor (beta chain) under discussion was sequenced for a study of blood T cell repertoires in COVID-19. Study background: Samples came from the United States, Italy and Spain, spanning acute and convalescent COVID-19. T cells, B-cell-depleted T cells, or PBMCs supplied cDNA or gDNA.

CDR3 length: 11 amino acids. Trimming left V 6 bases short and J 5 bases short, with 8 bases between. Authors' processing steps: Nucleated cell counts were estimated from reference gene primer amplification. Using immunoSEQ multiplex PCR, the repertoire was profiled, and TCRdb retains in-frame clones only, with some absent. V, J and clone size reflect that table, while D and trimming were determined from the DNA. The sample has 95,000 to 110,000 clones, more than 80% seen once. J is TRBJ2-7 and V is TRBV12-3 or TRBV12-4, with D uncertain. This TCR derives from a human donor in a cohort sampled during active COVID-19. Sequencing was done on a sample of peripheral blood. For the CDR3, the DNA is TGTGCCAGCAGCCGGGTGGACGAGCAGTACTTC. Translated: CASSRVDEQYF.